Listed here is a single TCR beta chain. Its antigen is still unknown. The sample originates from a study of shared clonotypes between healthy human individuals. Study-level information: A couple of female and three male donors aged 18 to 49 were enrolled. Overall study findings and caveats: Across subsets, estimated richness was generally greater for naive than for memory populations. Limited genetic and exposure-history diversity came from having few donors.

This CDR3 has 15 amino acids. Germline CDR1 and CDR2: LGHNT and FRNRAP. The V segment lost 5 bases and the J segment 3 bases; nucleotides outside the gene matches: 3. Using 200 ng DNA, 30,000 or so T cell genomes, the sorted-subset replicate PCRs were run. TCRdb keeps only in-frame clones here, not all; method: immunoSEQ multiplex PCR. The sample includes roughly 2.2 million clones, more than 85% seen only once; the top ten take 0.35% to 0.45%. What was sequenced was naive CD4+ T cells from PBMCs. Subset indicated: CD45RA+ positively selected. This sequence originates from a man aged 18 to 35 in good health. Some clones in this sample may be carry-over from other donors' samples. The V gene is TRBV12-5, the J gene TRBJ2-1, with 11 bases identical to TRBD2. CDR3: CASGPGLADYNEQFF. As DNA, the CDR3 is TGTGCTAGTGGTCCGGGACTAGCGGACTACAATGAGCAGTTCTTC.